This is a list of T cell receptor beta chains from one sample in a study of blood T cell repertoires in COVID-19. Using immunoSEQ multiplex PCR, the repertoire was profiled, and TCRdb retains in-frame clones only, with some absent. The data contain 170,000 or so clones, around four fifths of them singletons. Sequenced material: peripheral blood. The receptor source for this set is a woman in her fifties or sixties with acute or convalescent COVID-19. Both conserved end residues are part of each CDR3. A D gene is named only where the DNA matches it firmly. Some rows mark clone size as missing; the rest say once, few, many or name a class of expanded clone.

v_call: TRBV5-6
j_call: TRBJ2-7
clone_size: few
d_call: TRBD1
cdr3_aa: CASSPDRVSYEQYF
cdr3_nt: TGTGCCAGCAGCCCGGACAGGGTTTCCTACGAGCAGTACTTC

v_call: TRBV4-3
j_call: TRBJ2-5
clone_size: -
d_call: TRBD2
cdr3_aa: CASSQDRIAGGAQETQYF
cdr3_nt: TGCGCCAGCAGCCAAGATCGAATAGCGGGGGGAGCCCAAGAGACCCAGTACTTC

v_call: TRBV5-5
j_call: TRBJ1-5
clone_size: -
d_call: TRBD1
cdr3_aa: CASSLQGGHQPQHF
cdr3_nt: TGTGCCAGCAGCTTACAGGGGGGGCATCAGCCCCAGCATTTT

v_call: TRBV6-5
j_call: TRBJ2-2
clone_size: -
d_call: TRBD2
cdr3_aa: CASRASGRITGELFF
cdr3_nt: TGTGCCAGCAGGGCTAGCGGGAGAATCACCGGGGAGCTGTTTTTT

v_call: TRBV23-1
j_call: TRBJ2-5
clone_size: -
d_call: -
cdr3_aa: CASSRALKETQYF
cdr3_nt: TGCGCCAGCAGTCGGGCTTTGAAAGAGACCCAGTACTTC

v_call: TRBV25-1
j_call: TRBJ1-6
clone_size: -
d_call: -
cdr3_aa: CASSSSSYNSPLHF
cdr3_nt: TGTGCCAGCAGTTCCTCCTCCTATAATTCACCCCTCCACTTT

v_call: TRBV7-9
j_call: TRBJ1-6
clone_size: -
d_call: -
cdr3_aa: CASRPRAGNSPLHF
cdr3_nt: TGTGCCAGCAGGCCTAGAGCAGGGAATTCACCCCTCCACTTT

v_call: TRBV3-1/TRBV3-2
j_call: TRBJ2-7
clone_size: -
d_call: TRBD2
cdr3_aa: CASSQDVKRGYEQYF
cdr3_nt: TGTGCCAGCAGCCAAGATGTCAAGCGGGGCTACGAGCAGTACTTC

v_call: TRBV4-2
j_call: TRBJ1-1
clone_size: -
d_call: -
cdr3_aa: CASSQDRRGMNTEAFF
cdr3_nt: TGTGCCAGCAGCCAAGATCGGAGAGGTATGAACACTGAAGCTTTCTTT

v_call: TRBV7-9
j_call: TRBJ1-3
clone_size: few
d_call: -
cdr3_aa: CASMGSGAGGNTIYF
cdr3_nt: TGTGCCAGCATGGGTTCAGGGGCAGGTGGAAACACCATATATTTT

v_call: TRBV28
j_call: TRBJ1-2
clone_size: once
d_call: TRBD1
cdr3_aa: CASSSPGQGHGYTF
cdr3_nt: TGTGCCAGCAGTTCACCGGGACAGGGACATGGCTACACCTTC

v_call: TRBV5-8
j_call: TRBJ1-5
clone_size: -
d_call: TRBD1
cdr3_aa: CASSLSGQRNQPQHF
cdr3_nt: TGTGCCAGCAGTCTTTCGGGACAGAGGAATCAGCCCCAGCATTTT

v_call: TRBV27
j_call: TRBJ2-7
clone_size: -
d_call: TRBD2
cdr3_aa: CASSTLAGGTYEQYF
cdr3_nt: TGTGCCAGCAGTACTCTAGCGGGGGGGACATACGAGCAGTACTTC

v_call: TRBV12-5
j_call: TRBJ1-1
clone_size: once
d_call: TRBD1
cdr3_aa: CASGFRGHTVAFF
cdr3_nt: TGTGCTAGTGGTTTCAGGGGGCATACGGTAGCTTTCTTT

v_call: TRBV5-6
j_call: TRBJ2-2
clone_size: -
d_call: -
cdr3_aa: CASSLVVSANTGELFF
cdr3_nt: TGTGCCAGCAGCTTGGTCGTTTCGGCGAACACCGGGGAGCTGTTTTTT

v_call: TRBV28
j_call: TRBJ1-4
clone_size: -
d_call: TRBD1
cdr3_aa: CASMTGGFNEKLFF
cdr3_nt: TGTGCCAGCATGACAGGGGGCTTTAATGAAAAACTGTTTTTT

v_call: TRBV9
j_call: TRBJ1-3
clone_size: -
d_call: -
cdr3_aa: CASSVEISSGNTIYF
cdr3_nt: TGTGCCAGCAGCGTCGAGATTAGCTCTGGAAACACCATATATTTT

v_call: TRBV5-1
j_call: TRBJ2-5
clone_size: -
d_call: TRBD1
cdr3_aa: CASSLEGTGGGLKYF
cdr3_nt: TGCGCCAGCAGCTTGGAGGGGACAGGGGGCGGTCTGAAGTACTTC

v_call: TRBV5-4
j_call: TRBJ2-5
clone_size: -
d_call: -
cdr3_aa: CASSLYGWETQYF
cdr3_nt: TGTGCCAGCAGCTTGTACGGGTGGGAGACCCAGTACTTC

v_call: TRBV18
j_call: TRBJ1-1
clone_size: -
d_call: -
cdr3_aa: CASSPSNGGTEAFF
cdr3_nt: TGTGCCAGCTCACCAAGCAACGGTGGCACTGAAGCTTTCTTT

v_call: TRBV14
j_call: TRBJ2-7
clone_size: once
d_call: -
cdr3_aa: CASSHLTGTPPYEQYF
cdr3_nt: TGTGCCAGCAGCCATCTAACCGGGACTCCACCCTACGAGCAGTACTTC

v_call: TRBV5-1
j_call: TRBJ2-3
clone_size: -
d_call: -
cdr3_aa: CASSPGTVYTQYF
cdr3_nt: TGCGCCAGCAGCCCAGGGACTGTTTATACGCAGTATTTT

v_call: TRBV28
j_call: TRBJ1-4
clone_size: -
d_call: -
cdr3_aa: CASSLRGFGEKLFF
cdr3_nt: TGTGCCAGCAGTTTACGGGGGTTCGGTGAAAAACTGTTTTTT

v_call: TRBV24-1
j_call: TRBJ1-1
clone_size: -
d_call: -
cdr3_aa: CATSDLKVPGADEAFF
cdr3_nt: TGTGCCACCAGTGATTTAAAAGTCCCAGGGGCAGACGAAGCTTTCTTT

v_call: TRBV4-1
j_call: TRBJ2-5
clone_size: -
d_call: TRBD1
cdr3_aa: CASSQLTGVVETQYF
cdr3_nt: TGCGCCAGCAGCCAGCTGACAGGGGTTGTAGAGACCCAGTACTTC

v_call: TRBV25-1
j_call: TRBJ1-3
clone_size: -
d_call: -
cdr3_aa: CASSERGNTIYF
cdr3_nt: TGTGCCAGCAGTGAGAGAGGAAACACCATATATTTT

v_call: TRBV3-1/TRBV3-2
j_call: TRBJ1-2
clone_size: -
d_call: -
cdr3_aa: CASSQNHPGGYTF
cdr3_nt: TGTGCCAGCAGCCAAAATCATCCGGGTGGCTACACCTTC

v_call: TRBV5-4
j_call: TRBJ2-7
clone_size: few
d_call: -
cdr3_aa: CASSLAGASYEQYF
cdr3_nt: TGTGCCAGCAGCTTGGCAGGGGCCTCCTACGAGCAGTACTTC

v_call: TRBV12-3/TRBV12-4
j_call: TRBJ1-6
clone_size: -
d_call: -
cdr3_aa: CASSWTNSPLHF
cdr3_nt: TGTGCCAGCAGTTGGACAAATTCACCCCTCCACTTT

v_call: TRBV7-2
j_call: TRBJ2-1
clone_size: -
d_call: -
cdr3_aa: CASSLRQSTSEQFF
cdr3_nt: TGTGCCAGCAGCTTAAGACAGTCTACAAGTGAGCAGTTCTTC

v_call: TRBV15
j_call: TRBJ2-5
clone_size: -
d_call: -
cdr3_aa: CATSRDRQDAETQYF
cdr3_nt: TGTGCCACCAGCAGAGACCGACAGGACGCAGAGACCCAGTACTTC

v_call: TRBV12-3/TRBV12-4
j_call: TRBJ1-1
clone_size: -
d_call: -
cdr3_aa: CASSLSFTEAFF
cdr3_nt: TGTGCCAGCAGTCTATCGTTCACTGAAGCTTTCTTT

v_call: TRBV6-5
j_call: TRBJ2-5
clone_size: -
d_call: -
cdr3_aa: CASVSRLDQRAAQYF
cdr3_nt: TGTGCCAGCGTAAGCCGACTAGACCAAAGAGCGGCCCAGTACTTC

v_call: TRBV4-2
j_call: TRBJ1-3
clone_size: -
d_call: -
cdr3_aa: CASSQALFDRNTIYF
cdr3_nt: TGTGCCAGCAGCCAAGCCCTATTTGATCGGAACACCATATATTTT

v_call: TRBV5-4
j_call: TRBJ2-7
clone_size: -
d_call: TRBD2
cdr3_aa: CASSLGTSGVVSYEQYF
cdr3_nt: TGTGCCAGCAGCTTGGGGACTAGCGGGGTGGTCTCCTACGAGCAGTACTTC

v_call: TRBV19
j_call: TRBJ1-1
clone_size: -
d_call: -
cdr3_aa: CASSAFGGGNTEAFF
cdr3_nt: TGTGCCAGTAGCGCCTTCGGGGGGGGGAACACTGAAGCTTTCTTT

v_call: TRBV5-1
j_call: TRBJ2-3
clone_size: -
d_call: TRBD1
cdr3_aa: CASSWKDRASIHTQYF
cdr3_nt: TGCGCCAGCAGCTGGAAGGACAGGGCTTCGATTCATACGCAGTATTTT

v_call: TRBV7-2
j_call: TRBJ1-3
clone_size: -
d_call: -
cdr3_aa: CASSLVKPGNTIYF
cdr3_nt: TGTGCCAGCAGCTTAGTGAAGCCCGGAAACACCATATATTTT

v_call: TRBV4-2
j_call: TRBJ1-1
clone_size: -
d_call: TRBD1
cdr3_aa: CASSHPNRGGGTEAFF
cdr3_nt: TGTGCCAGCAGCCACCCAAACAGGGGAGGTGGCACTGAAGCTTTCTTT

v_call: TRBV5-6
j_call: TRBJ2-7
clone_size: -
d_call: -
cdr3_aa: CASSPVGQGNYEQYF
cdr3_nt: TGTGCCAGCAGCCCCGTCGGGCAGGGGAACTACGAGCAGTACTTC

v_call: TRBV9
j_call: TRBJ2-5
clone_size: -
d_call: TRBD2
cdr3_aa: CASSVASSGGAVETQYF
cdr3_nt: TGTGCCAGCAGCGTCGCCTCTAGCGGGGGGGCTGTTGAGACCCAGTACTTC

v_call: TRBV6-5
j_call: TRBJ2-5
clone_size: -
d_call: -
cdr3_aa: CASTTGENQETQYF
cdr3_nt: TGTGCCAGCACAACGGGGGAGAACCAAGAGACCCAGTACTTC